Included here is one TCR beta chain sequence, with context. The antigen is unknown. This record comes from a study of early T cells in non-severe SARS-CoV-2 infection. General study points: Clonotype matching in VDJdb favored anti-spike CD8 responses and did not capture private and CD4 specificities.

V gave up 4 bases and J gave up 10 bases, with 24 bases separating them. CDR3 length: 16 amino acids. Germline V gene lookup returns CDR1 SGHVS and CDR2 FNYEAQ. Separate cDNA molecules each had unique molecular identifiers attached to them. TCRdb re-analysed the 5' RACE reads in MiXCR, keeping a single row per CDR3 protein. The sample gives about 77,000 distinct CDR3 sequences, roughly a sixth of which show up once; roughly 2.7% is in the top ten. This receptor was taken from an adult who was a healthcare worker with PCR-confirmed SARS-CoV-2 infection or an uninfected control (not recorded which). The chain joins TRBV7-6 to TRBJ2-3; D gene ambiguous. Sequencing was carried out using whole blood. The CDR3 region is CASSSGPQWPKDSQYF. DNA for the CDR3: TGTGCCAGCAGCTCCGGGCCCCAATGGCCGAAGGATTCGCAGTATTTT.